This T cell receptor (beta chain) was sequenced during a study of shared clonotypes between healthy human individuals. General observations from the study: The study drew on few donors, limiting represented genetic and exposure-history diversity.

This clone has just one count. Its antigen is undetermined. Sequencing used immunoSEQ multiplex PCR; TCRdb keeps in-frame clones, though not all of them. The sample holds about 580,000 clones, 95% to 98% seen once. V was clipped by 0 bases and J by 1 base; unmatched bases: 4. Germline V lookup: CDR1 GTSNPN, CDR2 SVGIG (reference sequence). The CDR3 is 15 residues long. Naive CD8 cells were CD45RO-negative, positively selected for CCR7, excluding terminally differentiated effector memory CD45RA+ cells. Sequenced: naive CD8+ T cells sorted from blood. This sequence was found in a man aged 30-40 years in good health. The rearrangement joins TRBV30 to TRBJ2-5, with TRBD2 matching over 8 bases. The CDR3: CAWSVPAGAQETQYF. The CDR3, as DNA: TGTGCCTGGAGTGTCCCAGCGGGGGCCCAAGAGACCCAGTACTTC.